The clone carrying this T cell receptor beta chain was recorded once. The antigen is undetermined. This CDR3 contains 16 residues. The germline gives CDR1 LNHDA, CDR2 SQIVND (reference sequence). Trimming removed 4 bases from V and 4 bases from J, with 14 bases in between. This sample is drawn from a study of cytomegalovirus exposure and HLA in healthy donors. Whole-study findings and limits: CMV serostatus alone was available as immune exposure information. In vitro checks showed that a few CMV-associated chains really do target CMV antigens.

This PCR relied on a set of 60 Vbeta primers and 13 Jbeta primers. Here immunoSEQ multiplex PCR was the method, and the copy in TCRdb shows in-frame clones only, minus some. In the table there are about 190,000 clones, about four fifths of which are singletons. The TCR originated in a man under 40 in good health and CMV-seropositive. Sequenced material: PBMCs. The chain recombines TRBV19 with TRBJ1-6; D perhaps matches TRBD1 (5 bases). The CDR3, as DNA: TGTGCCAGTAGTACAATACAGGAACCGTATAATTCACCCCTCCACTTT. Translated, it gives CASSTIQEPYNSPLHF.